This T cell receptor beta chain was recorded in a study of T cells in localized non-small cell lung cancer. Germline CDR1 is MNHNS and CDR2 is SASEGT. The CDR3 runs to 13 residues. V was clipped by 5 bases and J by 4 bases, with 9 bases between them. Only in-frame clones appear in the TCRdb table, and some are missing; sequencing was by immunoSEQ multiplex PCR. This sample yields over 30,000 clones, of which over 65% are seen a single time; approximately 33% belongs to the top ten. With regard to this clone: Its target is unknown.

Study-wide results and limits: A single tumor region was sequenced, leaving heterogeneity possible. Uninvolved adjacent lung showed peak T cell clonality, exceeding tumor. The study detected a median approximately 54 of the top 100 tumor clones in adjacent lung. Patients showing higher blood T cell density tended to see longer overall survival.

Source: peripheral blood, taken before any cancer treatment. This rearrangement joins TRBV6-1 to TRBJ1-5; D is unresolved. The receptor's source is a male donor older than 55 with stage II squamous cell lung carcinoma. Written as DNA, the CDR3 is TGTGCCAGCAGTTTTGACGGGAATCAGCCCCAGCATTTT. Amino acid sequence: CASSFDGNQPQHF.